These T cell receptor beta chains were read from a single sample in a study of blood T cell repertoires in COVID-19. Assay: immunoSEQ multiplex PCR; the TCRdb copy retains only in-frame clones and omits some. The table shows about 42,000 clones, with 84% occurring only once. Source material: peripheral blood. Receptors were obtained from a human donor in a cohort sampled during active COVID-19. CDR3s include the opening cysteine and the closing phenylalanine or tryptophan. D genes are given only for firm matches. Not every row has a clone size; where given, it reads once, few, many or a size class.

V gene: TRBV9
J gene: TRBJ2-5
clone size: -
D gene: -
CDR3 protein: CASSSGTVSQETQYF
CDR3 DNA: TGTGCCAGCAGCTCGGGGACTGTATCTCAAGAGACCCAGTACTTC

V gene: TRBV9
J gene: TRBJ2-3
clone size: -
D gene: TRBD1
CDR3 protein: CASSVGTGGPDTQYF
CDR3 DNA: TGTGCCAGCAGCGTAGGGACAGGGGGACCAGATACGCAGTATTTT

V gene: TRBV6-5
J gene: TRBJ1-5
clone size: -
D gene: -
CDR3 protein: CATQGSLNQPQHF
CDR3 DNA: TGTGCCACACAGGGTTCCCTCAATCAGCCCCAGCATTTT

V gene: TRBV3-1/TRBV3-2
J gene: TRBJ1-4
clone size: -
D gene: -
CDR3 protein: CASSQDLGGTNEKLFF
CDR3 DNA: TGTGCCAGCAGCCAAGATTTGGGAGGCACTAATGAAAAACTGTTTTTT

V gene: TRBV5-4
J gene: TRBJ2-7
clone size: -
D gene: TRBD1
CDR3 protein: CASSLAVGQGAWGTFYEQYF
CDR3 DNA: TGTGCCAGCAGCTTGGCCGTGGGACAGGGGGCATGGGGAACCTTCTACGAGCAGTACTTC

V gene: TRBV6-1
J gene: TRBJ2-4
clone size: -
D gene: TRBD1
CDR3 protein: CASSEALGTGLENIQYF
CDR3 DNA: TGTGCCAGCAGTGAAGCGCTAGGGACAGGCCTAGAAAACATTCAGTACTTC

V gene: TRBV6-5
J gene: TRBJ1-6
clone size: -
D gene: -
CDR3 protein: CASSPQGLNSPLHF
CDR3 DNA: TGTGCCAGCAGTCCACAGGGTCTTAATTCACCCCTCCACTTT

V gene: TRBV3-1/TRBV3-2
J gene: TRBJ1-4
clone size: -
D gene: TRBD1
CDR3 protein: CASSPGQGVPNEKLFF
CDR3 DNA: TGTGCCAGCAGCCCCGGACAGGGCGTCCCCAATGAAAAACTGTTTTTT

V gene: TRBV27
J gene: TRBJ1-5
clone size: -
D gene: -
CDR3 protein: CASSTSGTTNQPQHF
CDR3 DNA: TGTGCCAGCAGTACCAGCGGGACAACTAATCAGCCCCAGCATTTT

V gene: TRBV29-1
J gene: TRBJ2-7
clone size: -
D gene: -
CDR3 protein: CSVNAGTRAYEQYF
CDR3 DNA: TGCAGCGTTAACGCCGGGACACGGGCGTACGAGCAGTACTTC

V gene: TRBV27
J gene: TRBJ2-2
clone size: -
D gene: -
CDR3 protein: CASSLSAGANTGELFF
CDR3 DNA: TGTGCCAGCAGTTTATCGGCGGGGGCCAACACCGGGGAGCTGTTTTTT

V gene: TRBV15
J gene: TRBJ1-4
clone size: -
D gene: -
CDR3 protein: CATSRDRQKGEKLFF
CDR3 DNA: TGTGCCACCAGCAGAGATCGACAGAAGGGGGAAAAACTGTTTTTT

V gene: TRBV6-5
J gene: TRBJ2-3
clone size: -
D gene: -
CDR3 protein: CASSNYGGPTDTQYF
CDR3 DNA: TGTGCTTCTTCTAACTACGGGGGACCCACAGATACGCAGTATTTT

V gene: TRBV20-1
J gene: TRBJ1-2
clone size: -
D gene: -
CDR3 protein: CSASLRSYGYTF
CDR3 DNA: TGCAGTGCTAGTTTACGGAGCTATGGCTACACCTTC

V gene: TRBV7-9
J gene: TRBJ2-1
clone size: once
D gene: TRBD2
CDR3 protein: CASSLVFQRGSYNEQFF
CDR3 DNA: TGTGCCAGCAGCTTAGTCTTCCAGCGGGGTTCCTACAATGAGCAGTTCTTC

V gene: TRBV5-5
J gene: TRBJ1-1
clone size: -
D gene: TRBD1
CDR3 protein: CASSRGQSGTEAFF
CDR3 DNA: TGTGCCAGCAGCCGGGGACAGAGTGGCACTGAAGCTTTCTTT